Listed below are T cell receptor beta chains from one sample, sequenced in a study of blood T cell repertoires in COVID-19. Using immunoSEQ multiplex PCR, the repertoire was profiled, and TCRdb retains in-frame clones only, with some absent. This sample has around 30,000 clones; roughly 93% occur once, and the top ten carry approximately 0.9%. The sample consisted of peripheral blood. The receptors shown here come from a male donor with active COVID-19. Both conserved end residues are part of each CDR3. The D gene is left open where the match is weak. Clone size is not always given. Where it is, it says once, few, many or a class for expanded clones.

TRBJ1-1	TRBD1	NA	TRBV9	TGTGCCAGCAGCGACGGGACAGGGGGCGTCACTGAAGCTTTCTTT	CASSDGTGGVTEAFF
TRBJ1-5	NA	NA	TRBV27	TGTGCCAGCAGTTTATCAGGGGGTAGGCAGCCCCAGCATTTT	CASSLSGGRQPQHF
TRBJ1-1	NA	NA	TRBV7-2	TGTGCCAGCAGCCCCCAGCGGGGAATCTTT	CASSPQRGIF
TRBJ1-5	TRBD1	NA	TRBV6-2/TRBV6-3	TGTGCCAGCAGTTACGGGGGACAGGGCAATCAGCCCCAGCATTTT	CASSYGGQGNQPQHF
TRBJ2-3	NA	few	TRBV25-1	TGTGCCAGCAGTGAATGGAGGAGCACAGATACGCAGTATTTT	CASSEWRSTDTQYF
TRBJ2-1	NA	NA	TRBV30	TGTGCCTGGAGTGTTGCGAAACGTAGTGAGCAGTTCTTC	CAWSVAKRSEQFF
TRBJ1-1	NA	NA	TRBV29-1	TGCAGCGTTGGAGCGAACACTGAAGCTTTCTTT	CSVGANTEAFF
TRBJ1-5	NA	NA	TRBV6-5	TGTGCCAGCAGGAACCAGGGGAGCAATCAGCCCCAGCATTTT	CASRNQGSNQPQHF
TRBJ2-5	TRBD2	NA	TRBV6-1	TGTGCCAGCAGTGAAGTTCTAGCGGGATTGGAGACCCAGTACTTC	CASSEVLAGLETQYF
TRBJ2-2	NA	NA	TRBV11-2	TGTGCCAGCAGCCAGGACAGTAGATGGTCCGGGGAGCTGTTTTTT	CASSQDSRWSGELFF
TRBJ1-4	NA	NA	TRBV18	TGTGCCAGCTCACCCACCGGGAGCTTTAATGAAAAACTGTTTTTT	CASSPTGSFNEKLFF
TRBJ2-2	TRBD1	NA	TRBV3-1/TRBV3-2	TGTGCCAGCAGCCAATTGACAGGGGGCGCGAACGGGGAGCTGTTTTTT	CASSQLTGGANGELFF
TRBJ2-5	NA	NA	TRBV7-9	TGTGCCAGCAGCCAGGAACCAGTACAAGAGACCCAGTACTTC	CASSQEPVQETQYF
TRBJ1-4	TRBD1	NA	TRBV9	TGTGCCAGCAGCCTAAGGACAGGTACTAATGAAAAACTGTTTTTT	CASSLRTGTNEKLFF
TRBJ1-6	TRBD1	NA	TRBV2	TGTGCCAGCAAGGGGGACAGGATAAGTTCACCCCTCCACTTT	CASKGDRISSPLHF
TRBJ2-2	TRBD1	NA	TRBV19	TGTGCCAGTAGGGGACAGGGCGACACCGGGGAGCTGTTTTTT	CASRGQGDTGELFF
TRBJ1-1	TRBD1	NA	TRBV5-5	TGTGCCAGCAGTTCCACCCTTACAGGGGGCCCTGAAGCTTTCTTT	CASSSTLTGGPEAFF
TRBJ1-3	NA	NA	TRBV3-1/TRBV3-2	TGTGCCAGCAGCAACACACCAGGGCTTTCTGGAAACACCATATATTTT	CASSNTPGLSGNTIYF
TRBJ2-5	NA	NA	TRBV2	TGTGCCAGCAGTGAAGGGGGCCCGGCGGAGACCCAGTACTTC	CASSEGGPAETQYF
TRBJ1-6	NA	NA	TRBV23-1	TGCGCCAGGGGAATATTCGGGACACCCTATAATTCACCCCTCCACTTT	CARGIFGTPYNSPLHF
TRBJ2-2	TRBD1	NA	TRBV6-5	TGTGCCAGCAGGGCCGGGACAGAGAACACCGGGGAGCTGTTTTTT	CASRAGTENTGELFF
TRBJ2-1	TRBD2	NA	TRBV6-2/TRBV6-3	TGTGCCAGCAGTTACCAAACTAGCGGGGGGGCAAAGAGCTCCTACAATGAGCAGTTCTTC	CASSYQTSGGAKSSYNEQFF
TRBJ1-2	TRBD1	NA	TRBV11-2	TGTGCCAGCAGCTCGCGACAGGGGGCCATCTATGGCTACACCTTC	CASSSRQGAIYGYTF
TRBJ2-7	TRBD2	once	TRBV19	TGTGCCAGTAGTATGGGGGGGATTGCCTACGAGCAGTACTTC	CASSMGGIAYEQYF
TRBJ2-1	TRBD2	NA	TRBV6-2/TRBV6-3	TGTGCCAGCAGTACCCGTCTCACCGGGACTAGCGGGGGGGCGGCCTACAATGAGCAGTTCTTC	CASSTRLTGTSGGAAYNEQFF
TRBJ1-1	TRBD1	NA	TRBV27	TGTGCCAGCAGTTGGAGTACAGGGGGCGCTACGACTGAAGCTTTCTTT	CASSWSTGGATTEAFF